The rows below give T cell receptor beta chains drawn from one sample of a study of blood T cell repertoires in COVID-19. Clones were sequenced by immunoSEQ multiplex PCR, and TCRdb holds only the in-frame ones, with some missing. The table shows 65,000 to 95,000 clones, with 80% to 95% occurring only once. The sample taken for sequencing was peripheral blood. Receptor source: a middle-aged man with COVID-19, enrolled during active disease. The CDR3 runs from the conserved cysteine through the conserved F or W. A D gene is named only where the DNA matches it firmly. Only some rows state a clone size, as once, few, many or a class for expanded clones.

CDR3aa | CDR3nt | j_gene | v_gene | abundance | len | d_gene
CASGFSPDRGKIGEQYF | TGTGCTAGTGGTTTTTCTCCGGACAGGGGCAAAATTGGCGAGCAGTACTTC | TRBJ2-7 | TRBV12-5 | - | 17 | TRBD1
CASSLAGTYGYTF | TGCGCCAGCAGCTTGGCAGGTACCTATGGCTACACCTTC | TRBJ1-2 | TRBV5-1 | - | 13 | -
CASSLGGYGANVLTF | TGTGCCAGCAGCTTAGGGGGCTACGGGGCCAACGTCCTGACTTTC | TRBJ2-6 | TRBV5-4 | - | 15 | TRBD1
CAWSAGQLHSNQPQHF | TGTGCCTGGAGTGCCGGACAGTTGCATAGCAATCAGCCCCAGCATTTT | TRBJ1-5 | TRBV30 | - | 16 | -
CASRPPLAGGPDEQFF | TGTGCCAGTAGGCCTCCTCTAGCGGGAGGGCCGGATGAGCAGTTCTTC | TRBJ2-1 | TRBV19 | - | 16 | TRBD2
CSVEDHFGGGNYGYTF | TGCAGCGTTGAAGATCATTTTGGGGGAGGAAACTATGGCTACACCTTC | TRBJ1-2 | TRBV29-1 | few | 16 | -
CASSPGTSGSGETQYF | TGCGCCAGCAGCCCTGGGACTAGCGGGAGCGGAGAGACCCAGTACTTC | TRBJ2-5 | TRBV10-1 | once | 16 | TRBD2
CASTPSTSGYNEQFF | TGTGCCAGTACCCCCTCGACTAGCGGTTACAATGAGCAGTTCTTC | TRBJ2-1 | TRBV19 | - | 15 | TRBD2
CASSPDPSGSGPDTQYF | TGTGCCAGCAGCCCTGATCCAAGCGGGAGTGGTCCAGATACGCAGTATTTT | TRBJ2-3 | TRBV5-4 | - | 17 | TRBD2
CASSGDLAHEQYF | TGTGCCAGTAGTGGGGACTTGGCCCACGAGCAGTACTTC | TRBJ2-7 | TRBV19 | - | 13 | -
CAISSTSVSSYNEQFF | TGTGCCATCAGTTCAACTAGCGTGAGCTCCTACAATGAGCAGTTCTTC | TRBJ2-1 | TRBV10-3 | once | 16 | TRBD2